These 15 T cell receptor beta chains were sequenced from one sample in a study of OX40 agonist ivuxolimab in advanced cancers. Using immunoSEQ multiplex PCR, the repertoire was profiled, and TCRdb retains in-frame clones only, with some absent. The sample lists approximately 62,000 clones, approximately 85% occurring once. The source was CD4+ or CD8+ T cells sorted from blood, collected in a trial of the OX40 agonist ivuxolimab. Every receptor here comes from an adult with an advanced solid tumor such as melanoma, head and neck, liver or kidney cancer.

This clone has a handful of counts. This chain uses TRBV11-3 with TRBJ1-1; D is unresolved. The V gene's germline CDR1 is SGHNT and CDR2 YENEEA. Trimming took off 6 bases at V and 0 bases at J, with 5 bases between the two ends. CDR3 size: 12 residues. The CDR3 nucleotides are TGTGCCAGCAGTTCCATGAACACTGAAGCTTTCTTT. This encodes CASSSMNTEAFF. The full variable domain, rest sourced from reference TRBV11-3 and TRBJ1-1, is EAGVVQSPRYKIIEKKQPVAFWCNPISGHNTLYWYLQNLGQGPELLIRYENEEAVDDSQLPKDRFSAERLKGVDSTLKIQPAELGDSAVYLCASSSMNTEAFFGQGTRLTVV.

J is TRBJ1-1 and V is TRBV19; D unresolved. The CDR3 totals 15 residues. Germline CDR1 LNHDA, CDR2 SQIVND (reference sequence). V lost 3 bases and J 0 bases, leaving 11 bases between the germline ends. The CDR3 nucleotides are TGTGCCAGTAGTATGGGTGGGATAATGAACACTGAAGCTTTCTTT. This sequence encodes CASSMGGIMNTEAFF.

CDR3 bases: TGTGCCATCAGTGTTGGACGGGGACAGCCCCAGCATTTT. Translating gives CAISVGRGQPQHF. The chain couples TRBV10-3 to TRBJ1-5; no reliable D call. Germline CDR1 and CDR2: ENHRY and SYGVKD. The CDR3 has 13 residues. Trimming pared 4 bases from V and 7 bases from J, leaving 11 bases between.

CDR3 loop: CASSTGFGGYTF. The CDR3, as DNA: TGTGCCAGCAGCACCGGATTTGGCGGCTACACCTTC. The V call is TRBV7-2, the J call TRBJ1-2; D is uncertain. The CDR3 sequence is 12 residues long. The V end was cut by 5 bases, the J end by 8 bases, with 12 bases between. Germline CDR1 and CDR2: SGHTA and FQGNSA.

The sample holds one count of this clone. This chain links TRBV7-3 with TRBJ2-6; perhaps TRBD1 as D (6 bases). V was cut by 5 bases and J by 0 bases, with 11 bases left in between. The CDR3 runs 16 residues. Germline CDR1 reads SGHTA; CDR2 reads FQGTGA. The CDR3: CASSPKGGSGANVLTF. CDR3 nucleotide sequence: TGTGCCAGCAGCCCAAAAGGGGGCTCTGGGGCCAACGTCCTGACTTTC.

The chain uses TRBV29-1 and TRBJ2-5; D is undetermined. V was shortened by 7 bases and J by 3 bases, with 12 bases between the two germline ends. Per the germline V gene, CDR1 is SQVTM and CDR2 is ANQGSEA. There are 12 residues in the CDR3. CDR3 in amino acids: CSAKGRKETQYF. CDR3 nucleotides: TGCAGCGCCAAGGGCCGGAAAGAGACCCAGTACTTC.

The CDR3 loop reads CASSLPRGGHEEETQYF. The CDR3 DNA sequence: TGTGCCAGCAGCTTGCCCAGGGGAGGTCACGAGGAAGAGACCCAGTACTTC. This chain joins TRBV5-6 and TRBJ2-5; possibly TRBD1 or TRBD2 for D (6 bases each). From germline, CDR1 is SGHDT and CDR2 YYEEEE. CDR3 length equals 17 residues. The germline V and J ends were trimmed by 1 base and 3 bases, with 19 bases remaining between them.

The chain combines TRBV28 with TRBJ2-7; possible D gene TRBD1, 5 bases. Germline V gene data show CDR1 as MDHEN and CDR2 as SYDVKM. The CDR3 contains 12 residues. Deletions cut 5 bases from V and 4 bases from J, with 9 bases between. CDR3 in amino acids: CASSINRYEQYF. The DNA of the CDR3 is TGTGCCAGCAGTATCAACAGGTACGAGCAGTACTTC.

The J gene is TRBJ2-5, the V gene TRBV5-8; 7 nucleotides line up with TRBD1. After removal of 0 bases from V and 7 bases from J, the junction contained 12 bases not matched to a gene. CDR3 size: 16 residues. Germline V lookup: CDR1 SGHTS, CDR2 YDEGEE. CDR3 sequence: CASSLGTGDQLGTQYF. DNA for the CDR3: TGTGCCAGCAGCTTGGGAACAGGGGATCAGTTGGGGACCCAGTACTTC.

This chain uses TRBV28 with TRBJ2-5, with 8 bases lining up with TRBD1. The CDR3 covers 12 residues. Germline V lookup: CDR1 MDHEN, CDR2 SYDVKM. In DNA form, the CDR3 reads TGTGTCGCCCGCAGGGGGCTAGAGACCCAGTACTTC. It yields the protein CVARRGLETQYF.

The chain links TRBV6-1 to TRBJ1-1; TRBD1 might be the D (5 bases). Per germline, CDR1 MNHNS and CDR2 SASEGT. Between the trimmed V and J ends, which lost 3 bases and 6 bases, there was a span of 17 bases. CDR3 length: 15 residues. The CDR3 region has the DNA TGTGCCAGCAGTGACAGGGCTTTCGGGAGCTCTGAAGCTTTCTTT. It encodes CASSDRAFGSSEAFF.

The chain is built from TRBV14 and TRBJ2-1, with D uncertain. Trimming left V 1 base short and J 10 bases short, with 11 bases between. The V gene's germline CDR1 is SGHDN and CDR2 FVKESK. This CDR3 contains 13 residues. The CDR3: CASSQGVQTEQFF. The CDR3 DNA is TGTGCCAGCAGCCAAGGGGTCCAGACGGAGCAGTTCTTC.

The sample holds a few counts of this clone. The rearrangement links TRBV7-3 to TRBJ2-1, with 9 bases aligning to TRBD2. CDR3 size: 15 residues. Losses at the gene ends were 3 bases for V and 4 bases for J; bases not matched to a gene: 4. Germline V gives CDR1 SGHTA, CDR2 FQGTGA. The CDR3 loop reads CASSFGLAIYNEQFF. As DNA, the CDR3 is TGTGCCAGCAGCTTTGGACTAGCGATTTACAATGAGCAGTTCTTC.

This chain connects TRBV10-3 to TRBJ2-3, with TRBD2 matching 14 bases. Germline CDR1 ENHRY, CDR2 SYGVKD. The CDR3 totals 21 residues. The ends lost 6 bases at V and 0 bases at J; junction bases unmatched: 17. The CDR3 coding sequence is TGTGCCATCAGCCCCCGGGAGGGACTAGCGGGAGATACCCCCAGCACAGATACGCAGTATTTT. Protein sequence: CAISPREGLAGDTPSTDTQYF.

Of note for this clone: This same CDR3 is encoded by further DNA sequences in the sample. The rearrangement joins TRBV19 to TRBJ1-1; D possibly corresponds to TRBD1 (5 bases). This CDR3 is 15 amino acids long. Trimming cost V 7 bases and J 2 bases, with 17 bases left between them. Germline values: CDR1 LNHDA, CDR2 SQIVND (reference sequence). The CDR3 coding sequence is TGTGCCAGTACCTTTCAGGACAAGGCTAACACTGAAGCTTTCTTT. Its protein product is CASTFQDKANTEAFF. Looking up the rest from reference TRBV19 and TRBJ1-1 gives the full variable domain: DGGITQSPKYLFRKEGQNVTLSCEQNLNHDAMYWYRQDPGQGLRLIYYSQIVNDFQKGDIAEGYSVSREKKESFPLTVTSAQKNPTAFYLCASTFQDKANTEAFFGQGTRLTVV.